This paragraph covers one T cell receptor (beta chain) sequence. The specificity of this receptor is unknown. Per-base qualities were not stored, and no clone one base away is much larger. The data stem from a study of T cells in Graves' hyperthyroidism and ophthalmopathy (dated by TCRdb to 2018 to 2020). About the study as a whole: To identify distinguishing TCR V-J signatures, a discovery cohort of 90 to 100 patients was used, comprising roughly 45 with Graves' ophthalmopathy and under 60 with stable Graves' hyperthyroidism. Once sampling was done, hyperthyroidism patients were given methimazole at a starting dose of 30 mg daily, whereas ophthalmopathy patients were given high-dose intravenous methylprednisolone. In addition, the study compared T-cell repertoires in thyroid tissue and in blood from roughly 6 Graves' hyperthyroidism patients. Prospective prediction of ophthalmopathy was tested in an independent validation cohort consisting of some 18 hyperthyroidism patients and around 17 patients who later progressed to ophthalmopathy. For training and testing, the 95 to 100 patients in the discovery cohort were randomly divided in a 7:3 ratio. According to the paper, TCR Vbeta CDR3 sequencing was carried out on some 140 peripheral blood samples, which came from about 45 ophthalmopathy, roughly 75 hyperthyroidism and approximately 17 progressor patients. Results and caveats for the whole study, not just this receptor: A model built on a 13 V-J signature distinguished ophthalmopathy from stable hyperthyroidism, reaching roughly 88% sensitivity and under 84% specificity in cross-validation and 80%/75% in testing. In validation, the model predicted progression to ophthalmopathy a median of 6.5 months before onset, with around 70% sensitivity and nearly 75% specificity. Sample size was not statistically predetermined, and blinding of investigators to group allocation was not performed. Most expanded thyroid clonotypes (frequency above 0.001) were also detected in blood, suggesting blood repertoires may reflect thyroid immune responses.

Exclusion was applied to patients with uncontrolled infections, other autoimmune diseases, pregnancy or lactation. Diagnoses were based on clinical symptoms, serum thyroxine and TRAb, thyroid ultrasound and orbital computed tomography. Trizol reagent was used to extract total RNA, and RNA quality was then checked on an Agilent 2100 Bioanalyzer. The CDR3 goes from the cysteine to the phenylalanine over 16 residues. Only the CDR3 DNA stays, 48 bases, in frame from base 1. Trimming accounts for 4 bases at V and 5 bases at J, while the number of junction bases matched to no gene is 13. For CDR1 and CDR2, the germline V gene (reference sequence) lists SGHAT and FQDESV. TCR beta CDR3 regions were amplified from RNA transcripts. For the first round of RT-PCR on the TCR CDR3, the HTBI primer set was used together with the Qiagen OneStep RT-PCR kit. Libraries were constructed in a second round of multiplex PCR, after which size selection and purification were performed. Libraries were sequenced paired-end with 100 bp reads on an Illumina HiSeq2000. In the authors' own workflow: SOAPnuke was used to process the raw data, throwing out any read that contained adapters or uncalled bases, had a mean Phred below 15, or lacked an exact constant-primer or identifier match. COPE v1.2.5 was used to merge high-quality paired reads, and clonotypes were defined as unique nucleotide sequences. MiTCR v1.1 was used to align the clonotypes against IMGT TRBV, TRBD and TRBJ reference segments. Only V-J combinations with frequency above 0.0001, covering about 99% of repertoires, were analysed. The TCS score was defined as F50 (clonal expansion) divided by E x V (chaos), with BLOSUM62-based TCRdist calculated between CDR3 peptides within each V-J. Welch's t-statistics and random forest reduced around 510 V-J features to 10 to 15, which were used in a naive Bayes classifier (R e1071). Thyroid-blood repertoire similarity was quantified with the Morisita-Horn index. TCRdb's own reprocessing of the public reads used fastp at Q25 and MiXCR and kept productive beta chains. Each entry merges the rows of one CDR3 protein and shows their most common DNA and genes. Here the V and J calls rest on TCRdb's processing, not on the authors' analysis. The sample records 550,000 to 700,000 distinct CDR3 sequences, about half of which are singletons. The biggest ten clones account for roughly 19% of the sample.

Recombination linked TRBV11-1 to TRBJ2-5; a stretch of 7 junction bases matches TRBD2. Input material: peripheral blood or thyroid tissue (not recorded which). The source is an adult woman with Graves' disease, either hyperthyroidism or ophthalmopathy (not recorded which). The sequenced DNA is TGTGCCAGCAGCTCCCGGAAAAGCGGGAATCGCGAGACCCAGTACTTC. This is translated as CASSSRKSGNRETQYF. The entire variable domain, with the stretches around the CDR3 drawn from the reference TRBV11-1 and TRBJ2-5 proteins, is EAEVAQSPRYKITEKSQAVAFWCDPISGHATLYWYRQILGQGPELLVQFQDESVVDDSQLPKDRFSAERLKGVDSTLKIQPAELGDSAMYLCASSSRKSGNRETQYFGPGTRLLVL.